The present entry profiles one T cell receptor (beta chain) with its context. RNA, at roughly 0.5 to 1 ug, was reverse transcribed with random hexamers. The CDR3 of TCR beta was amplified by immunoSEQ multiplex PCR across 54 Vbeta and 13 Jbeta. TCRdb redid the calling of the immunoSEQ multiplex PCR reads with MiXCR, one entry per CDR3 protein. The sample consists of a few hundred thousand distinct CDR3 sequences, around 85% of them appearing once. The sample originates from a study of CD8 T cells in Susac syndrome. With 5 bases clipped from V and 4 bases from J, the junction kept 8 bases outside the gene matches. CDR3 length: 16 amino acids. Germline CDR1 reads SGHTA; CDR2 reads FQGNSA.

The sequencing input was CD8+ T cells from PBMCs. The gene calls are TRBV7-2 and TRBJ2-3, with 11 bases fitting TRBD2. The sequence came from a human donor with multiple sclerosis. CDR3 amino acids: CASSRIAGGLSDTQYF. CDR3 sequence (DNA): TGTGCCAGCAGCCGTATAGCGGGAGGGCTATCAGATACGCAGTATTTT.